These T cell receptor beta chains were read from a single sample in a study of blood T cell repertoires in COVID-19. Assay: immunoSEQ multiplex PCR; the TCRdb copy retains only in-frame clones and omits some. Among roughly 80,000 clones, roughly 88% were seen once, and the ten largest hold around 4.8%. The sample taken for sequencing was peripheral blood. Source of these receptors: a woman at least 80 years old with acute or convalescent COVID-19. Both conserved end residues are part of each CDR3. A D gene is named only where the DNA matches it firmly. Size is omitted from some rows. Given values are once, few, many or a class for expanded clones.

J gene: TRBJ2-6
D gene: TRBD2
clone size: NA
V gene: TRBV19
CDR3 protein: CASSPRGGGAGANVLTF
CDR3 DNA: TGTGCCAGTAGTCCCCGGGGCGGGGGAGCTGGGGCCAACGTCCTGACTTTC

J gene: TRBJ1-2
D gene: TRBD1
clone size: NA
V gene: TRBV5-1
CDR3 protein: CASSLQGSIYGYTF
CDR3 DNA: TGCGCCAGCAGCTTACAGGGGTCCATATATGGCTACACCTTC

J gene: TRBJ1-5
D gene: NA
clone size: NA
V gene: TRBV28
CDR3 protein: CASSKRGQINQPQHF
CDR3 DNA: TGTGCCAGCAGTAAAAGGGGACAAATAAATCAGCCCCAGCATTTT

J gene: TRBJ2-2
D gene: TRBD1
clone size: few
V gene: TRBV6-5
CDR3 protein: CATYRGSGELFF
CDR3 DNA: TGTGCCACCTACAGGGGTTCCGGGGAGCTGTTTTTT

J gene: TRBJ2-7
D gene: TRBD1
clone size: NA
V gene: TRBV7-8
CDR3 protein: CASRTAGQGVPYEQYF
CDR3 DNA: TGTGCCAGCAGGACGGCAGGACAGGGCGTCCCCTACGAGCAGTACTTC

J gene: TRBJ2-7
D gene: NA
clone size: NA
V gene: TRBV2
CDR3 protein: CASSVVGLRGHEQYF
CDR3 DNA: TGTGCCAGCAGTGTAGTGGGACTTAGGGGTCACGAGCAGTACTTC

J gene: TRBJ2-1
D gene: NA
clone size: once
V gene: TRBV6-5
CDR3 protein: CASMAGRSSYNEQFF
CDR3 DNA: TGTGCCAGCATGGCCGGGAGAAGCTCCTACAATGAGCAGTTCTTC

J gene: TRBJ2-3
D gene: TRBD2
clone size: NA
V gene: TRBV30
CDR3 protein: CACMVAGDADTQYF
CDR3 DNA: TGTGCCTGTATGGTAGCGGGAGACGCAGATACGCAGTATTTT

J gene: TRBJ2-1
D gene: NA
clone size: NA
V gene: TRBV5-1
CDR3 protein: CASSLGVGLAREQFF
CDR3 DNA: TGCGCCAGCAGCTTGGGAGTTGGGCTAGCTAGGGAGCAGTTCTTC

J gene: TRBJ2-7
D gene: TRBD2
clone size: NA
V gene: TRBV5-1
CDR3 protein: CARSGGGGQLTNEQYF
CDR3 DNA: TGCGCCCGCAGCGGGGGCGGGGGGCAGTTGACGAACGAGCAGTACTTC

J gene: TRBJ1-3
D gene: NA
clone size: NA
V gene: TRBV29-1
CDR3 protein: CSVLGPSGNTIYF
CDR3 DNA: TGCAGCGTTTTGGGCCCCTCTGGAAACACCATATATTTT

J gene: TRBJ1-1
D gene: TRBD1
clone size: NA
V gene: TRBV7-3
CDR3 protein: CASSLIGQGGPAFF
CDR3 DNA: TGTGCCAGCAGCTTAATTGGACAGGGAGGACCAGCTTTCTTT

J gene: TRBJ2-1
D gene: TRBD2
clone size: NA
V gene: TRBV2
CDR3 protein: CASSGSSGGYNEQFF
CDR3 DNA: TGTGCCAGCAGTGGATCCAGCGGGGGCTACAATGAGCAGTTCTTC

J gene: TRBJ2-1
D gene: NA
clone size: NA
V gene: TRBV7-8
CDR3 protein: CASSVSGSSYNEQFF
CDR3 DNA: TGTGCCAGCAGCGTTAGCGGTAGCTCCTACAATGAGCAGTTCTTC

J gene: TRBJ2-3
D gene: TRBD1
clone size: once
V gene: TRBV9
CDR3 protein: CASSVEPGGGTDTQYF
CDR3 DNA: TGTGCCAGCAGCGTAGAACCAGGGGGCGGCACAGATACGCAGTATTTT

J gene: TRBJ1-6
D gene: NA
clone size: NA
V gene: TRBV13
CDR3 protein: CASSRLKSSYNSPLHF
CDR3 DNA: TGTGCCAGCAGCCGACTCAAGAGCTCCTATAATTCACCCCTCCACTTT

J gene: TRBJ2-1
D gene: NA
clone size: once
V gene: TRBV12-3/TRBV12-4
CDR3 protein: CASSSRNEQFF
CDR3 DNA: TGTGCCAGCAGTTCGAGGAATGAGCAGTTCTTC

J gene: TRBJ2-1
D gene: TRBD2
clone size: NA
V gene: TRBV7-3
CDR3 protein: CASSLQTSGYNEQFF
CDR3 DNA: TGTGCCAGCAGCCTACAAACTAGCGGTTACAATGAGCAGTTCTTC

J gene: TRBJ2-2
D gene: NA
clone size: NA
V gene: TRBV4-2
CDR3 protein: CASSPIETARGYTGELFF
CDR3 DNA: TGTGCCAGCAGCCCAATAGAAACTGCGCGGGGATACACCGGGGAGCTGTTTTTT

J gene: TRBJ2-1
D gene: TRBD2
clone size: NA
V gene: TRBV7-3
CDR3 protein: CASSPPGTSGGFGEQFF
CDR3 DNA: TGTGCCAGCAGCCCCCCCGGGACTAGCGGGGGCTTTGGGGAGCAGTTCTTC

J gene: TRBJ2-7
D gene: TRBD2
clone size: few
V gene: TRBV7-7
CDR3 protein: CASSRETSVSYEQYF
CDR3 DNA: TGTGCTAGCAGCCGAGAGACTAGCGTGTCCTACGAGCAGTACTTC

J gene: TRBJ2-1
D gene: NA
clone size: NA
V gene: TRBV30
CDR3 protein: CAWGLLSSYNEQFF
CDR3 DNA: TGTGCCTGGGGACTTCTGAGCTCCTACAATGAGCAGTTCTTC

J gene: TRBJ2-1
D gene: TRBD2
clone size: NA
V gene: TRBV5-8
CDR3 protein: CASSYGTSSYNEQFF
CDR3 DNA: TGTGCCAGCAGCTACGGGACTAGCTCCTACAATGAGCAGTTCTTC

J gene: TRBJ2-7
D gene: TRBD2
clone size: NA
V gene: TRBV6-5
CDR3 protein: CASSLLAGSYEQYF
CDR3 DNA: TGTGCCAGCAGCTTACTAGCGGGAAGCTACGAGCAGTACTTC

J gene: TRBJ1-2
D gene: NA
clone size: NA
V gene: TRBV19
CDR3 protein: CASSIQVRDGYTF
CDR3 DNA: TGTGCCAGTAGTATACAGGTCAGGGATGGCTACACCTTC

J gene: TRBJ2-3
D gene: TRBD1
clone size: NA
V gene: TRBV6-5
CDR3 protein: CASSYAGGGVDTQYF
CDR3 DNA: TGTGCCAGCAGCTATGCAGGGGGCGGAGTAGATACGCAGTATTTT

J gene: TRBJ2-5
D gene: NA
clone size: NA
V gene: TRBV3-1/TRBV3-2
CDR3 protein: CASSQGRAGGETQYF
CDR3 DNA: TGTGCCAGCAGCCAAGGGCGAGCCGGAGGGGAGACCCAGTACTTC

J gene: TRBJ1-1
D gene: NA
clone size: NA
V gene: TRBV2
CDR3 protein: CASGESEAEAFF
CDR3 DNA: TGTGCCAGCGGAGAATCAGAGGCTGAAGCTTTCTTT

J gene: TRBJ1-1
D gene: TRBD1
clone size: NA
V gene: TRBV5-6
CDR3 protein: CASSFDRGSSEAFF
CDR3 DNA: TGTGCCAGCAGCTTTGACAGGGGGTCGTCTGAAGCTTTCTTT

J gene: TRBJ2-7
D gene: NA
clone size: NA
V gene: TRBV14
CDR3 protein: CASSLALKPGVTSYEQYF
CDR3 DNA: TGTGCCAGCAGCCTAGCCCTTAAGCCCGGGGTCACATCCTACGAGCAGTACTTC

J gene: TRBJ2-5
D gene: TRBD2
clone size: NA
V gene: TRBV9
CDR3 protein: CASSVGGGAQETQYF
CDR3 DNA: TGTGCCAGCAGCGTAGGGGGAGGGGCCCAAGAGACCCAGTACTTC

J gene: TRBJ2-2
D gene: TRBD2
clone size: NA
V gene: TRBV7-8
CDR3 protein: CASSLASGRANTGELFF
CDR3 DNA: TGTGCCAGCAGCTTAGCCAGCGGGAGGGCGAATACCGGGGAGCTGTTTTTT

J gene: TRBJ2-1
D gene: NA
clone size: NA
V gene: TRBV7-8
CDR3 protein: CASSPNQAGTDWNEQFF
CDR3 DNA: TGTGCCAGCAGCCCAAATCAAGCTGGGACTGACTGGAATGAGCAGTTCTTC

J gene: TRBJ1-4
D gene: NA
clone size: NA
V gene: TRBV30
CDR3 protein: CAWTPGTGAEKLFF
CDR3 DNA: TGTGCCTGGACCCCCGGGACTGGTGCTGAAAAACTGTTTTTT

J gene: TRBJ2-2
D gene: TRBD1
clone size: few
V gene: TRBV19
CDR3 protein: CASSPGTGAVTGELFF
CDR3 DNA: TGTGCCAGTAGTCCCGGGACAGGGGCGGTAACCGGGGAGCTGTTTTTT

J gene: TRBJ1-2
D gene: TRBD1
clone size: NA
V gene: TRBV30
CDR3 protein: CAWSPGQGAYGYTF
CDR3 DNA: TGTGCCTGGAGCCCGGGACAGGGGGCATATGGCTACACCTTC

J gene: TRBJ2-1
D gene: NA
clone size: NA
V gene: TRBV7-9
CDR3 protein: CASSLDGGPYNEQFF
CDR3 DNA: TGTGCCAGCAGCTTAGACGGGGGGCCTTACAATGAGCAGTTCTTC

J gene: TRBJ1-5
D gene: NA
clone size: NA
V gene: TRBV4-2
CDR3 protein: CASSQVSKWHHNQPQHF
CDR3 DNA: TGTGCCAGCAGCCAAGTGTCAAAGTGGCACCACAATCAGCCCCAGCATTTT

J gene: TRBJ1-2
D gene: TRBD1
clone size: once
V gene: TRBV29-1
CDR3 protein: CSVEDRGRRGYTF
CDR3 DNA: TGCAGCGTTGAAGACAGGGGGCGCAGGGGCTACACCTTC

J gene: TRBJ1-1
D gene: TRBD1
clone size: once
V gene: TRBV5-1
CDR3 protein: CASRFQASRGQGTEAFF
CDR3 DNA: TGCGCCAGCCGCTTCCAAGCGTCTAGGGGGCAAGGCACTGAAGCTTTCTTT

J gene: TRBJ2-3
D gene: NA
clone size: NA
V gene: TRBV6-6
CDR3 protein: CASSKRRSEAPDTQYF
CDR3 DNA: TGTGCCAGCAGTAAAAGACGTAGCGAAGCCCCAGATACGCAGTATTTT

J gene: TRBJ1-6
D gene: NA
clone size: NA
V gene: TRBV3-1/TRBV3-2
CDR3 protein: CASSQEGGRNSPLHF
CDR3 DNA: TGTGCCAGCAGCCAAGAAGGCGGCCGAAATTCACCCCTCCACTTT

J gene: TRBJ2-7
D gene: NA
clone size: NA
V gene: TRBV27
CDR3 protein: CATRPPGTRTYEQYF
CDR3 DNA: TGTGCCACCCGACCCCCCGGGACAAGGACCTACGAGCAGTACTTC

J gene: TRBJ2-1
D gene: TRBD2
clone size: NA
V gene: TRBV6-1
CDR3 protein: CASSELAGGPGEQFF
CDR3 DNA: TGTGCCAGCAGTGAACTAGCGGGAGGGCCGGGTGAGCAGTTCTTC

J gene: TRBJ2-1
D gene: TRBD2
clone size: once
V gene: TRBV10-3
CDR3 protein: CAITSASGGYNEQFF
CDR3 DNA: TGTGCCATCACGTCTGCTAGCGGGGGATACAATGAGCAGTTCTTC

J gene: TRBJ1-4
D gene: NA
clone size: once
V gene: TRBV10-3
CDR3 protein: CAIKAGPGEKLFF
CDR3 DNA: TGTGCCATCAAGGCCGGTCCGGGAGAAAAACTGTTTTTT

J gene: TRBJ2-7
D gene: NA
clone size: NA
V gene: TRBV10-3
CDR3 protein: CAISAPGTYEQYF
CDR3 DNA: TGTGCCATCAGTGCCCCCGGGACCTACGAGCAGTACTTC

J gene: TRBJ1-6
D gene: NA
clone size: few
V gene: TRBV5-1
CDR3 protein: CASSFEGDSPLHF
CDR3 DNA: TGCGCCAGCAGCTTTGAGGGGGATTCACCCCTCCACTTT

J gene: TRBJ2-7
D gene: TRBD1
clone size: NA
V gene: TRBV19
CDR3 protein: CASRMDIQGAGEQYF
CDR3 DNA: TGTGCCAGTAGGATGGATATACAGGGGGCAGGAGAGCAGTACTTC

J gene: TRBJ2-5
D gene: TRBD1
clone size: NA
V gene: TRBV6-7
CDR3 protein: CASSSGQGETQYF
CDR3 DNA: TGTGCCAGCAGTTCCGGACAGGGCGAGACCCAGTACTTC

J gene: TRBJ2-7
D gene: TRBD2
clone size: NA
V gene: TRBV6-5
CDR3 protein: CASSLAGAGNEQYF
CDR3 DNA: TGTGCCAGCAGTTTAGCGGGAGCGGGAAACGAGCAGTACTTC